This T cell receptor (beta chain) appears in the sequencing data of a study of cytomegalovirus exposure and HLA in healthy donors. The CDR3 spans 14 residues. Germline V gene lookup returns CDR1 LNHDA and CDR2 SQIVND (reference sequence). Between the trimmed V and J ends, which lost 8 bases and 4 bases, there was a span of 15 bases. Use of 60 Vbeta and 13 Jbeta primers characterized the PCR. Original methodology: In a later analysis, of tens of millions of unique beta chains, roughly 9.9 million appeared in at least two donors. Repertoires were generated with immunoSEQ multiplex PCR, while TCRdb's copy carries only in-frame clones and drops some. For V, J and clone size, that table is used; D and trimming come from the DNA. Here the sample spans 150,000 to 200,000 clones, around 84% being singletons.

Material: PBMCs. V gene TRBV19 combines with J gene TRBJ1-3; D may be TRBD1 (6 bases). The TCR comes from a man in his late teens or twenties in good health and CMV-seropositive. CDR3 sequence (DNA): TGTGCCAGTGGCGTCAGGGGACCCGGAAACACCATATATTTT. This gives the protein CASGVRGPGNTIYF.